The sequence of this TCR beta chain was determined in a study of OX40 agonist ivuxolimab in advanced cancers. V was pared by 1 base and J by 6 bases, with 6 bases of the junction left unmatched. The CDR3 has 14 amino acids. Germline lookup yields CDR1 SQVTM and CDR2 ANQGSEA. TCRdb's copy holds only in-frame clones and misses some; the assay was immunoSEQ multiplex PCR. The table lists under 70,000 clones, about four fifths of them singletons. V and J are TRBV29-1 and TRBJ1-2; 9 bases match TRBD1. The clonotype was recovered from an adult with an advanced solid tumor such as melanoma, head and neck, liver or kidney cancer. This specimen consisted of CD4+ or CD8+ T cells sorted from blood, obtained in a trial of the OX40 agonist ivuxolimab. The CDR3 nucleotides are TGCAGCGTTGAAGGAGGACAGGGGAAAAATGGCTACACCTTC. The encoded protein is CSVEGGQGKNGYTF.